Shown below are 24 T cell receptor beta chains from a single sample sequenced in a study of blood T cell repertoires in COVID-19. Some clones are missing from TCRdb's copy, which holds only in-frame ones; the method was immunoSEQ multiplex PCR. In the table there are about 61,000 clones, about 88% of which are singletons. Material for sequencing was peripheral blood. These receptors were taken from a woman aged 50 to 65 with active or convalescent COVID-19.

The rearrangement uses TRBV27 and TRBJ2-1; tentative D call: TRBD2 (6 bases). V dropped 1 base and J dropped 6 bases, with 19 bases sitting between them. This CDR3 region has 17 residues. Germline lookup yields CDR1 MNHEY and CDR2 SMNVEV (reference sequence). CDR3 sequence reads: CASSLYGGLRLFNEQFF. The CDR3 coding sequence is TGTGCCAGCAGTTTATACGGGGGACTCAGACTGTTCAATGAGCAGTTCTTC.

This rearrangement joins TRBV2 to TRBJ2-7, with TRBD1 matching over 8 bases. Trimming removed 6 bases from V and 4 bases from J; junction bases left unmatched: 11. The CDR3 length is 15 residues. CDR1 and CDR2 (germline): SNHLY, FYNNEI. CDR3 nucleotide sequence: TGTGCCAGCAGCCAGGAGAGGCAGGGGGCATACGAGCAGTACTTC. Amino acid sequence: CASSQERQGAYEQYF. Looking up the rest from reference TRBV2 and TRBJ2-7 gives the full variable domain: EPEVTQTPSHQVTQMGQEVILRCVPISNHLYFYWYRQILGQKVEFLVSFYNNEISEKSEIFDDQFSVERPDGSNFTLKIRSTKLEDSAMYFCASSQERQGAYEQYFGPGTRLTVT.

The rearrangement joins TRBV5-1 to TRBJ2-7; possibly TRBD2 for D (5 bases). The germline V gene has CDR1 SGHRS and CDR2 YFSETQ. The V gene lost 0 bases and the J gene lost 2 bases, with 12 bases spanning the gap. The CDR3 has 15 amino acids. CDR3 sequence (DNA): TGCGCCAGCAGCTTGGGGGCCGGGGTTACCTACGAGCAGTACTTC. Its protein is CASSLGAGVTYEQYF.

V gene TRBV28 combines with J gene TRBJ2-7; maybe TRBD1 (5 bases). Looked up from germline, CDR1 is MDHEN and CDR2 is SYDVKM. The CDR3 is 14 residues long. Trimming took 9 bases from V and 1 from J, leaving 16 bases between them. This CDR3 is CASTQAPKSYEQYF. CDR3 in DNA: TGTGCCAGTACACAGGCACCCAAATCCTACGAGCAGTACTTC.

This chain connects TRBV29-1 to TRBJ1-1; no clear D. The CDR3 is 12 residues long. V dropped 5 bases and J dropped 7 bases, with 14 bases sitting between them. Germline V gives CDR1 SQVTM, CDR2 ANQGSEA. As DNA, the CDR3 is TGCAGCGTTCAAATACGAGTTAATGAAGCTTTCTTT. Protein product: CSVQIRVNEAFF. Full variable domain (missing parts from reference TRBV29-1 and TRBJ1-1): SAVISQKPSRDICQRGTSLTIQCQVDSQVTMMFWYRQQPGQSLTLIATANQGSEATYESGFVIDKFPISRPNLTFSTLTVSNMSPEDSSIYLCSVQIRVNEAFFGQGTRLTVV.

The chain has TRBV28 and TRBJ2-7; 9 bases line up with TRBD1. The germline gives CDR1 MDHEN, CDR2 SYDVKM. Losses at the gene ends were 7 bases for V and 3 bases for J; bases not matched to a gene: 1. The CDR3 covers 12 residues. CDR3 nucleotides: TGTGCCAGCACGACAGGGGGCTACGAGCAGTACTTC. This sequence encodes CASTTGGYEQYF.

The J gene is TRBJ1-2, the V gene TRBV11-2; 7 positions match TRBD1. With V trimmed by 5 bases and J by 4 bases, 7 bases remained unmatched. The CDR3 runs to 14 residues. Germline V lookup: CDR1 SGHAT, CDR2 FQNNGV. CDR3 coding DNA: TGTGCCAGCAGCCGGGGACAGCTCATCTATGGCTACACCTTC. Translated, it gives CASSRGQLIYGYTF. Based on the CDR3 plus reference TRBV11-2 and TRBJ1-2, the full variable domain is EAGVAQSPRYKIIEKRQSVAFWCNPISGHATLYWYQQILGQGPKLLIQFQNNGVVDDSQLPKDRFSAERLKGVDSTLKIQPAKLEDSAVYLCASSRGQLIYGYTFGSGTRLTVV.

The CDR3 here is CASRGRDSAGGYTF. CDR3 sequence (DNA): TGTGCCAGCAGGGGTCGAGACAGCGCAGGTGGCTACACCTTC. The V gene is TRBV5-6, the J gene TRBJ1-2, with D perhaps TRBD1 (5 bases). The CDR3 contains 14 residues. The germline CDR1 and CDR2 sequences are SGHDT and YYEEEE. The V and J ends lost 5 bases and 7 bases respectively, with 18 bases between them.

The V gene is TRBV9, the J gene TRBJ2-7, with TRBD2 identical over 7 bases. Germline V gene sequence: CDR1 SGDLS, CDR2 YYNGEE. This CDR3 is 14 amino acids long. V was clipped by 4 bases and J by 2 bases; unmatched bases: 6. CDR3 loop: CASSPSTSAYEQYF. Here the CDR3 DNA reads TGTGCCAGCAGCCCATCCACTAGCGCCTACGAGCAGTACTTC. The full variable domain, completed using reference TRBV9 and TRBJ2-7, is DSGVTQTPKHLITATGQRVTLRCSPRSGDLSVYWYQQSLDQGLQFLIQYYNGEERAKGNILERFSAQQFPDLHSELNLSSLELGDSALYFCASSPSTSAYEQYFGPGTRLTVT.

This rearrangement joins TRBV5-1 to TRBJ2-3; TRBD2 matches 14 bases. This CDR3 is 16 amino acids long. Germline CDR1 reads SGHRS; CDR2 reads YFSETQ. V gave up 3 bases and J gave up 2 bases; unmatched junction bases: 2. Written as DNA, the CDR3 is TGCGCCAGCAGCTCGGGACTAGCGGGGGCCACAGATACGCAGTATTTT. Translation: CASSSGLAGATDTQYF.

The chain recombines TRBV5-1 with TRBJ1-2; a weak D match, TRBD1 (5 bases). V was pared by 3 bases and J by 8 bases, with 20 bases between. The germline V gene has CDR1 SGHRS and CDR2 YFSETQ. This CDR3 is built from 15 residues. CDR3 protein: CASSSPQTGKDGYTF. CDR3 nucleotide sequence: TGCGCCAGCAGCTCGCCTCAAACAGGAAAAGACGGCTACACCTTC.

The gene calls are TRBV4-2 and TRBJ2-7; TRBD2 matches 7 bases. Germline values: CDR1 LGHNA, CDR2 YNFKEQ. Unmatched junction bases numbered 6, after V lost 1 base and J lost 0 bases. The CDR3 covers 16 residues. The CDR3, as DNA: TGTGCCAGCAGCCAAGGTCGTGGCGGGAGCTCCTACGAGCAGTACTTC. Translation: CASSQGRGGSSYEQYF.

The CDR3 is CASSPRRSPMASGSHYNEQFF. The CDR3 nucleotides read TGTGCCAGCAGCCCCCGCCGCAGCCCGATGGCGAGCGGGAGCCACTACAATGAGCAGTTCTTC. This chain joins TRBV3-1 (or the pseudogene TRBV3-2) and TRBJ2-1, with TRBD2 matching over 8 bases. Per the germline V gene, CDR1 is LGHDT and CDR2 is YNNKEL (reference sequence). The CDR3 runs to 21 residues. Trimming cost V 4 bases and J 3 bases; bases outside gene matches: 23.

This clone showed up just a few times. This chain joins TRBV28 and TRBJ1-2; TRBD1 agrees at 8 bases. Germline trimming cut 7 bases from V and 4 bases from J; bases unmatched to any gene: 5. The CDR3 has 13 amino acids. Germline CDR1 and CDR2: MDHEN and SYDVKM. The CDR3 nucleotides are TGTGCCAGCAAACCCGGACAGGGCTATGGCTACACCTTC. This translates into CASKPGQGYGYTF.

The chain recombines TRBV24-1 with TRBJ1-1; 7 bases are a match to TRBD1. CDR1 and CDR2 from the germline V gene are KGHDR and SFDVKD. The CDR3 runs 13 residues. V shed 9 bases and J 0 bases; nucleotides not matched to a gene: 3. CDR3 amino acids: CATRDRLNTEAFF. The CDR3 DNA is TGTGCCACCCGGGACAGACTGAACACTGAAGCTTTCTTT.

The rearrangement uses TRBV11-2 and TRBJ1-2; D remains ambiguous. The CDR3 consists of 15 residues. Germline CDR1 is SGHAT and CDR2 is FQNNGV. Trimming removed 5 bases from V and 0 bases from J, with 13 bases in between. Here the CDR3 DNA reads TGTGCCAGCAGCCCCGGGATAGAAGCTAACTATGGCTACACCTTC. Encoded protein: CASSPGIEANYGYTF.

The chain recombines TRBV18 with TRBJ1-6; 8 bases align to TRBD1. The CDR3 is 14 residues long. Trimming at V came to 3 bases and at J to 10 bases, leaving 5 bases not matched to a gene. Germline CDR1 and CDR2: KGHSH and LQKENI. Written as DNA, the CDR3 is TGTGCCAGCTCACCCGGACAGGGTGAATCACCCCTCCACTTT. It is translated as CASSPGQGESPLHF.

The chain carries TRBV4-2 and TRBJ1-2; TRBD1 aligns across 9 bases. Germline V CDR1 and CDR2: LGHNA, YNFKEQ. Germline trimming cut 0 bases from V and 8 bases from J; bases unmatched to any gene: 10. The CDR3 is made up of 16 amino acids. CDR3 nucleotide sequence: TGTGCCAGCAGCCAAGAGGGCCGACAGGGGGTATACGGCTACACCTTC. Residues: CASSQEGRQGVYGYTF.

CDR3 residues: CASSHPGSAEQFF. The CDR3 region has the DNA TGCGCCAGCAGCCATCCCGGTAGCGCTGAGCAGTTCTTC. The rearrangement joins TRBV4-1 to TRBJ2-1; possible D gene TRBD2, 5 bases. The CDR3 has 13 amino acids. Germline CDR1 and CDR2: MGHRA and YSYEKL. V was clipped by 3 bases and J by 9 bases, with 12 bases between them.

J is TRBJ2-2 and V is TRBV29-1; TRBD2 agrees at 8 bases. Germline V gives CDR1 SQVTM, CDR2 ANQGSEA. V dropped 2 bases and J dropped 5; count of bases not matched to a gene: 7. CDR3 length: 15 residues. The CDR3 DNA follows: TGCAGCGTTGAAAGTAGGGGCGGGAGGACCGGGGAGCTGTTTTTT. Its translation is CSVESRGGRTGELFF.

This sequence joins TRBV11-2 and TRBJ2-2; perhaps TRBD2 as D (5 bases). Germline values: CDR1 SGHAT, CDR2 FQNNGV. The CDR3 loop spans 15 amino acids. V shed 5 bases and J shed 5 bases, with 15 bases lying between them. The CDR3 loop reads CASSAEDYLTGELFF. The CDR3 coding sequence is TGTGCCAGCAGCGCCGAAGACTATCTAACCGGGGAGCTGTTTTTT. Filled out from reference TRBV11-2 and TRBJ2-2, the complete variable domain reads EAGVAQSPRYKIIEKRQSVAFWCNPISGHATLYWYQQILGQGPKLLIQFQNNGVVDDSQLPKDRFSAERLKGVDSTLKIQPAKLEDSAVYLCASSAEDYLTGELFFGEGSRLTVL.

The J gene is TRBJ2-7, the V gene TRBV7-9, with TRBD1 as a possible D gene (6 bases). The ends were cut back, 1 base at V and 6 bases at J, with 13 bases in the middle. The CDR3 consists of 14 residues. Per the germline V gene, CDR1 is SEHNR and CDR2 is FQNEAQ (reference sequence). CDR3 DNA sequence: TGTGCCAGCAGCTTAGGGACAGCGTCCCCCGAGCAGTACTTC. Its translation is CASSLGTASPEQYF.

This clone was observed a single time. The gene calls are TRBV7-2 and TRBJ2-3; D not resolved. With 5 bases removed from V and 0 bases from J, the gap between germline ends came to 9 bases. Germline CDR1 and CDR2: SGHTA and FQGNSA. This CDR3 is built from 14 residues. The CDR3 nucleotides read TGTGCCAGCAGCCCTACGACTAGCACAGATACGCAGTATTTT. Encoded protein: CASSPTTSTDTQYF.

The chain is built from TRBV5-1 and TRBJ2-7, with a tentative D call TRBD1 (6 bases). Germline V lookup: CDR1 SGHRS, CDR2 YFSETQ. V was cut by 4 bases and J by 3 bases, with 17 bases left in between. This CDR3 is 15 amino acids long. CDR3 in amino acids: CASSQGYGADYEQYF. Here the CDR3 DNA reads TGCGCCAGCAGCCAGGGGTACGGCGCGGACTACGAGCAGTACTTC.